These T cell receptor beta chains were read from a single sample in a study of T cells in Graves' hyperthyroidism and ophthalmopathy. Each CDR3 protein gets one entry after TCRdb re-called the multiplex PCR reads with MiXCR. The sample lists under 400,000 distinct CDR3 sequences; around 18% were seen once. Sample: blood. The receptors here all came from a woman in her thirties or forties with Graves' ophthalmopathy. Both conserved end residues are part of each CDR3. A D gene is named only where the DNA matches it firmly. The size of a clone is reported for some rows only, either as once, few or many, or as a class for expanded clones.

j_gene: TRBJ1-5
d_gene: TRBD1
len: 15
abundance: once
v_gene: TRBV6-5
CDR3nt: TGTGCCAGCAGTTACTCCAGGGGGAGCAATCAGCCCCAGCATTTT
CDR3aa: CASSYSRGSNQPQHF

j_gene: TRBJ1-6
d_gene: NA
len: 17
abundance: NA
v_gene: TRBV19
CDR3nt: TGTGCCAGTAGTATAGGGGGCCCGGGACTCCAGAATTCACCCCTCCACTTT
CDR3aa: CASSIGGPGLQNSPLHF

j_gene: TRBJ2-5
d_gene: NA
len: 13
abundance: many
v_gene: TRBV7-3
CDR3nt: TGTGCCAGCAGCAGCAGGGTCGGGGAGACCCAGTACTTC
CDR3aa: CASSSRVGETQYF

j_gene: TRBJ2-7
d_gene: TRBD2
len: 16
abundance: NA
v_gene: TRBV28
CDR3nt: TGTGCCAGCAGTTCCGGGGGGGTTGGGGAAACCTACGAGCAGTACTTC
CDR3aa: CASSSGGVGETYEQYF

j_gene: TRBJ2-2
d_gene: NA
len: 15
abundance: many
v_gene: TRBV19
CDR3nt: TGTGCCAGTAGTATTGGGGCCAGGAACACCGGGGAGCTGTTTTTT
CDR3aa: CASSIGARNTGELFF

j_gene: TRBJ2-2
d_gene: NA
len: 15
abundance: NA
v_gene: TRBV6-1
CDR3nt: TGTGCCAGCAGTGTTTCGGGGAAAAGCACCGGGGAGCTGTTTTTT
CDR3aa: CASSVSGKSTGELFF

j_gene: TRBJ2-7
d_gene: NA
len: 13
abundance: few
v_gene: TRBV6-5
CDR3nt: TGTGCCAGCAGTTACTCGACGTCGGCCGAGCAGTACTTC
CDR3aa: CASSYSTSAEQYF

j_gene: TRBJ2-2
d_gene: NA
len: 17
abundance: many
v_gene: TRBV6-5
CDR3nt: TGTGCCCATACCTACACTATTCAGGGTACGATAGCCGGGGAGCTGTTTTTT
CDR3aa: CAHTYTIQGTIAGELFF

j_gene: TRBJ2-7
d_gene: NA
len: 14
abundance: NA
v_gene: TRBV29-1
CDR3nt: TGCAGCGTTGAAGATCCTGAGGGGCTCTACGAGCAGTACTTC
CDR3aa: CSVEDPEGLYEQYF

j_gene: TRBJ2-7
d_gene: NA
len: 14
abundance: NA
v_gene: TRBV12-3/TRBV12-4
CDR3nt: TGTGCCAGCAGTTTTTCGAACAGAGCATACGAGCAGTACTTC
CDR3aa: CASSFSNRAYEQYF

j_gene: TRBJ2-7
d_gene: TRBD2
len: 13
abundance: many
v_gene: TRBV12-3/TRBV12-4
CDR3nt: TGTGCCAGCAGCCCGGGAGCGGGATCCCTCCCGTACTTC
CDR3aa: CASSPGAGSLPYF

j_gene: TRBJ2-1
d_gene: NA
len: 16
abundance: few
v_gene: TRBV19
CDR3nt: TGTGCCAGTAGTCTCCAGGGTTTAAGCTCCTACAATGAGCAGTTCTTC
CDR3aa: CASSLQGLSSYNEQFF

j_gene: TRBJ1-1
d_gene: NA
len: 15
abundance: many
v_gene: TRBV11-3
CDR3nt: TGTGCCAGCAGCTTAGGTTTTGAGGGGAGGACTGAAGCTTTCTTT
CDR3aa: CASSLGFEGRTEAFF

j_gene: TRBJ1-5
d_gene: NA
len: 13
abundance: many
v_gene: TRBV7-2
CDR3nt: TGTGCCAGCAGCTACCTGATCGATCAGCCCCAGCATTTT
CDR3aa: CASSYLIDQPQHF

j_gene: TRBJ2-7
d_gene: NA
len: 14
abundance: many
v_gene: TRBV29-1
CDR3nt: TGCAGCGGTCCAGTCCGGGACTTCCCCTACGAGCAGTACTTC
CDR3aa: CSGPVRDFPYEQYF

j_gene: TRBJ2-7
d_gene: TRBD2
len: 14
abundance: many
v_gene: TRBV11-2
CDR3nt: TGTGCCAGCAGCCAGAGCGGGAGGTCCTACGAGCAGTACTTC
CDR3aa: CASSQSGRSYEQYF

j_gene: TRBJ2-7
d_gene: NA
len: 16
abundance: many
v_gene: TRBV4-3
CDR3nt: TGCGCCAGCAGCCAGGACCTCGATAAGGTCTTTTACGAGCAGTACTTC
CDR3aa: CASSQDLDKVFYEQYF